These 21 T cell receptor beta chains share one sample of origin, sequenced in a study of T-cell memory formation after mild COVID-19. MiXCR, applied by TCRdb to the 5' RACE reads, yields one record per CDR3 protein. The table includes roughly 480,000 distinct CDR3 sequences, 20% to 25% detected once. Material: PBMCs or a T cell subset sorted from them (not recorded which). These TCRs come from an adult woman who had mild COVID-19 (a few samples of this study predate the infection). Cell type and time point are not known.

This sequence joins TRBV6-6 and TRBJ1-5, with TRBD1 as a possible D gene (5 bases). The CDR3 is 18 residues long. Germline-derived CDR1 and CDR2 are MNHNY and SVGAGI (reference sequence). Trimming left V 0 bases short and J 0 bases short, with 15 bases between. The CDR3 DNA follows: TGTGCCAGCAGTTACTCGACGCGTCAGGGATATAGCAATCAGCCCCAGCATTTT. This encodes CASSYSTRQGYSNQPQHF.

This clonotype showed up many times. The J gene is TRBJ2-1, the V gene TRBV20-1; TRBD2 matches at 10 bases. Germline V gene data show CDR1 as DFQATT and CDR2 as SNEGSKA (reference sequence). CDR3 length: 15 amino acids. With V trimmed by 0 bases and J by 9 bases, 8 bases remained unmatched. This CDR3 is CSARDWLAGVGEQFF. CDR3 nucleotide sequence: TGCAGTGCTAGAGATTGGCTAGCGGGAGTGGGTGAGCAGTTCTTC.

This clonotype has more than one count but fewer than ten. The CDR3 DNA reads as TGTGCCAGCAGCTTGGGCAGGGACAGGCTCGACTACGAGCAGTACTTC. Translating it yields CASSLGRDRLDYEQYF. This chain connects TRBV5-5 to TRBJ2-7; 8 bases agree with TRBD1. This CDR3 comprises 16 residues. The ends lost 0 bases at V and 3 bases at J; junction bases unmatched: 8. In germline, CDR1 is SGHKS, CDR2 YYEKEE (reference sequence).

This clonotype was observed at least ten times. The rearrangement joins TRBV7-2 to TRBJ2-5; 7 bases fit TRBD2. The CDR3 is made up of 15 amino acids. Per the germline V gene, CDR1 is SGHTA and CDR2 is FQGNSA. Trimming at V came to 5 bases and at J to 0 bases, leaving 6 bases not matched to a gene. CDR3 loop: CASSLGGTYQETQYF. The CDR3 DNA reads as TGTGCCAGCAGCCTGGGGGGGACGTACCAAGAGACCCAGTACTTC.

This clonotype was recorded many times. This rearrangement joins TRBV11-2 to TRBJ2-1; 16 bases match TRBD2. The CDR3 runs to 18 residues. Looked up from germline, CDR1 is SGHAT and CDR2 is FQNNGV. J was trimmed by 7 bases and V by 5 bases; bases with no gene match: 11. DNA for the CDR3: TGTGCCAGCAGCCCGGGACTAGCGGGGGGGCAGTATCTTAATGAGCAGTTCTTC. Encoded protein: CASSPGLAGGQYLNEQFF.

This clonotype showed up many times. The chain recombines TRBV7-3 with TRBJ2-3; D is unresolved. The CDR3 has 15 amino acids. V was trimmed by 1 base and J by 1 base, leaving 9 bases between them. From germline, CDR1 is SGHTA and CDR2 FQGTGA. The CDR3 loop reads CASSLMGTRTDTQYF. The CDR3 DNA sequence: TGTGCCAGCAGCTTAATGGGAACTCGCACAGATACGCAGTATTTT.

This clonotype occurred a few times. The chain has TRBV7-2 and TRBJ1-5; 7 bases agree with TRBD1. The CDR3 consists of 14 residues. Looked up from germline, CDR1 is SGHTA and CDR2 is FQGNSA. J lost 6 bases, V lost 4 bases, and 6 bases had no gene match. The CDR3 region has the DNA TGTGCCAGCAGCTCCAGACAGGGCGGTCAGCCCCAGCATTTT. Its protein is CASSSRQGGQPQHF.

The rearrangement links TRBV4-2 to TRBJ1-1; unclear D gene. CDR1 is LGHNA and CDR2 is YNFKEQ in the germline V gene. This CDR3 comprises 15 residues. The V end lost 3 bases, the J end lost 0 bases, and 11 bases lay between the germline ends. The CDR3 protein is CASSQAQVLNTEAFF. In DNA, the CDR3 is TGTGCCAGCAGCCAGGCACAAGTTTTGAACACTGAAGCTTTCTTT.

The chain links TRBV18 to TRBJ2-5, with D perhaps being TRBD1 or TRBD2 (5 bases each). Germline loops: CDR1 KGHSH, CDR2 LQKENI. This CDR3 spans 13 amino acids. Trimming stripped 4 bases from V and 3 bases from J, with 9 bases between. The CDR3 bases are TGTGCCAGCTCACGGGACCCCGAAGAGACCCAGTACTTC. As protein: CASSRDPEETQYF.

This clonotype was counted between two and nine times. The V call is TRBV4-1, the J call TRBJ1-1, with D unclear. The germline V gene has CDR1 MGHRA and CDR2 YSYEKL. The CDR3 sequence is 15 residues long. The V end was cut by 1 base, the J end by 1 base, with 10 bases between. As DNA, the CDR3 is TGCGCCAGCAGCCAAGTCTGGGGTTCGAACACTGAAGCTTTCTTT. It encodes CASSQVWGSNTEAFF.

J is TRBJ2-3 and V is TRBV5-1; TRBD2 matches 13 bases. V trimming: 4 bases; J trimming: 6 bases; junction bases outside the gene matches: 23. Germline assignment: CDR1 SGHRS and CDR2 YFSETQ. The CDR3 has 21 residues. The CDR3: CASSPGLAGIRSHWGSDTQYF. CDR3 sequence (DNA): TGCGCCAGCAGCCCGGGACTAGCGGGAATCCGATCTCACTGGGGTAGCGATACGCAGTATTTT.

The chain joins TRBV4-3 to TRBJ1-1, with TRBD1 as a possible D gene (5 bases). V was shortened by 4 bases and J by 1 base, with 16 bases between the two germline ends. CDR3 size: 16 residues. From germline, CDR1 is LGHNA and CDR2 YSLEER. For the CDR3, the DNA is TGCGCCAGCAGCCCTCGACCCCCGGGGCCGAACACTGAAGCTTTCTTT. This codes for CASSPRPPGPNTEAFF.

This clonotype was recorded a few times. The CDR3 coding sequence is TGTGCCAGCAGCGGACCCGGGGAGCTGTTTTTT. Amino acids: CASSGPGELFF. This chain uses TRBV12-3 or TRBV12-4 with TRBJ2-2; D gene uncertain. Trimming stripped 6 bases from V and 6 bases from J, with 5 bases between. This CDR3 region has 11 residues.

Sample share makes this clonotype medium-sized (0.01 to 0.1%). This chain uses TRBV7-2 with TRBJ2-1, with D possibly TRBD2 on 6 matching bases. V gave up 2 bases and J gave up 3 bases, with 23 bases separating them. The CDR3 totals 19 residues. Looked up from germline, CDR1 is SGHTA and CDR2 is FQGNSA. CDR3 in DNA: TGTGCCAGCAGCTTAAACTCGTTCAGCGGGCGGGGCCTCTACAATGAGCAGTTCTTC. Residues: CASSLNSFSGRGLYNEQFF.

The sample holds a few counts of this clonotype. The gene calls are TRBV4-1 and TRBJ1-6, with D tentatively TRBD1 (6 bases). The CDR3 consists of 18 residues. V lost 0 bases and J lost 3, with 15 bases in between. Germline CDR1 and CDR2: MGHRA and YSYEKL. The CDR3 is CASSQDTGGLNYNSPLHF. In DNA, the CDR3 is TGCGCCAGCAGCCAAGATACGGGGGGCTTGAACTATAATTCACCCCTCCACTTT.

This rearrangement joins TRBV11-2 to TRBJ2-7; D is possibly TRBD1 (6 bases). Per germline, CDR1 SGHAT and CDR2 FQNNGV. This CDR3 region has 15 residues. The V end lost 7 bases, the J end lost 0 bases, and 16 bases lay between the germline ends. This CDR3 is CASTPRDTHSYEQYF. The CDR3 nucleotides are TGTGCCAGCACCCCCCGGGACACTCACTCCTACGAGCAGTACTTC. The variable domain in full, completed from reference TRBV11-2 and TRBJ2-7, reads EAGVAQSPRYKIIEKRQSVAFWCNPISGHATLYWYQQILGQGPKLLIQFQNNGVVDDSQLPKDRFSAERLKGVDSTLKIQPAKLEDSAVYLCASTPRDTHSYEQYFGPGTRLTVT.

This clonotype was counted many times. The chain couples TRBV7-9 to TRBJ2-1, with 7 bases fitting TRBD1. The CDR3 covers 14 residues. Germline values: CDR1 SEHNR, CDR2 FQNEAQ (reference sequence). Germline trimming cut 4 bases from V and 2 bases from J; bases unmatched to any gene: 2. The chain's CDR3 is CASSYRGTYNEQFF. DNA of the CDR3: TGTGCCAGCAGCTACAGGGGTACCTACAATGAGCAGTTCTTC.

J is TRBJ2-1 and V is TRBV20-1; 7 bases are shared with TRBD1. Germline CDR1 DFQATT, CDR2 SNEGSKA (reference sequence). V dropped 0 bases and J dropped 6; count of bases not matched to a gene: 11. The CDR3 has 16 residues. CDR3 amino acids: CSAREPRLGGINEQFF. CDR3 in DNA: TGCAGTGCTAGAGAACCCCGGCTAGGGGGCATCAATGAGCAGTTCTTC.

The genes are TRBV5-1 and TRBJ2-5; 8 bases line up with TRBD2. The germline gives CDR1 SGHRS, CDR2 YFSETQ. V lost 3 bases to trimming and J lost 5 bases; unmatched junction nucleotides: 12. This CDR3 region has 16 residues. The CDR3 spells CASSSGDGGAVETQYF. CDR3 bases: TGCGCCAGCAGCTCAGGTGACGGGGGGGCTGTGGAGACCCAGTACTTC.

The chain is built from TRBV15 and TRBJ1-5; unclear D gene. The CDR3 is 15 amino acids. Trimming shortened V by 0 bases and J by 2 bases, and 8 bases separated the two germline ends. The V gene's germline CDR1 is LNHNV and CDR2 YYDKDF (reference sequence). The chain's CDR3 is CATSRDMVGNQPQHF. For the CDR3, the DNA is TGTGCCACCAGCAGAGACATGGTAGGCAATCAGCCCCAGCATTTT.

In this sample, this clonotype turned up a few times. The genes are TRBV9 and TRBJ1-4; a possible D gene is TRBD1 (5 bases). V gave up 2 bases and J gave up 8 bases, with 13 bases separating them. In germline, CDR1 is SGDLS, CDR2 YYNGEE. The CDR3 is 14 residues long. This CDR3 reads CASSVSGEGEKLFF. CDR3 sequence (DNA): TGTGCCAGCAGCGTTTCAGGCGAGGGGGAAAAACTGTTTTTT.